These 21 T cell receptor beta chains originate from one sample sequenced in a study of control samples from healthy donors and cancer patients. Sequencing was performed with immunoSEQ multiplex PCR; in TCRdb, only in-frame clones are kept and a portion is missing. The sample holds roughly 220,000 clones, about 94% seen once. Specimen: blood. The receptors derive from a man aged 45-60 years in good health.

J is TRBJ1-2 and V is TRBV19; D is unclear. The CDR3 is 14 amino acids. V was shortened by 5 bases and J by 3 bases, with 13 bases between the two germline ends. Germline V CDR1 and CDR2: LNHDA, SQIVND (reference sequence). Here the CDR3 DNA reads TGTGCCAGTAGTTCCCGGGGTCTGTACTATGGCTACACCTTC. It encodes CASSSRGLYYGYTF.

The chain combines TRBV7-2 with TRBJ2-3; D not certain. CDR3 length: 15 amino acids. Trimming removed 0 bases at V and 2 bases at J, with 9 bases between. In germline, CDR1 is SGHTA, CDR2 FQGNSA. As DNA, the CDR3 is TGTGCCAGCAGCTTAGCGGGGTCTTACACAGATACGCAGTATTTT. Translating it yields CASSLAGSYTDTQYF.

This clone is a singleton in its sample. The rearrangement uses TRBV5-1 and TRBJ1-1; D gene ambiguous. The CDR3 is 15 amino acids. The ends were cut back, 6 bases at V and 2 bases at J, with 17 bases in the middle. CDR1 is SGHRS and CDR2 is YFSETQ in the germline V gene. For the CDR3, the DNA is TGCGCCAGCAAAGGAGTTCCGGCACTCAACACTGAAGCTTTCTTT. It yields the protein CASKGVPALNTEAFF. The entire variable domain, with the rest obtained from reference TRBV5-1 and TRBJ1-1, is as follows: KAGVTQTPRYLIKTRGQQVTLSCSPISGHRSVSWYQQTPGQGLQFLFEYFSETQRNKGNFPGRFSGRQFSNSRSEMNVSTLELGDSALYLCASKGVPALNTEAFFGQGTRLTVV.

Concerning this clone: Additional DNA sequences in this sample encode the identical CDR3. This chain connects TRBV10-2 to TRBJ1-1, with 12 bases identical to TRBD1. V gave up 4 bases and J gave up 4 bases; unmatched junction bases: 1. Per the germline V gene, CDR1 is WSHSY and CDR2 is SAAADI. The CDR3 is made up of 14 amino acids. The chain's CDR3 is CASSGDRGRTEAFF. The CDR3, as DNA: TGCGCCAGCAGTGGGGACAGGGGGCGCACTGAAGCTTTCTTT.

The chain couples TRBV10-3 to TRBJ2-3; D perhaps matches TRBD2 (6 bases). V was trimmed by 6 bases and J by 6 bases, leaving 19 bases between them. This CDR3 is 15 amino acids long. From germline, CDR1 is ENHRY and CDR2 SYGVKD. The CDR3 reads CAIRGLEGRRDTQYF. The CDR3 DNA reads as TGTGCCATCAGAGGTCTGGAGGGCCGCAGGGATACGCAGTATTTT.

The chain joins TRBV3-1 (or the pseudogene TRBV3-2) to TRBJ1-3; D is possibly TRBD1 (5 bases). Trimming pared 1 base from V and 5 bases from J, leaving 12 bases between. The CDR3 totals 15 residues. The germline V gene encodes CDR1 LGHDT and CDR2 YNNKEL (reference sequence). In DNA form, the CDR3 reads TGTGCCAGCAGCCAAGGGGGGTCGGGGAGAAACACCATATATTTT. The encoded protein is CASSQGGSGRNTIYF.

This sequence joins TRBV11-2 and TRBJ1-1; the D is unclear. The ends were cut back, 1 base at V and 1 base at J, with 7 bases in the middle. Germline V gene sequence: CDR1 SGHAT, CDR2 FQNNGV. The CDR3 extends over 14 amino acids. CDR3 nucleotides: TGTGCCAGCAGCTTAGGCCGGGGGAACACTGAAGCTTTCTTT. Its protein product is CASSLGRGNTEAFF.

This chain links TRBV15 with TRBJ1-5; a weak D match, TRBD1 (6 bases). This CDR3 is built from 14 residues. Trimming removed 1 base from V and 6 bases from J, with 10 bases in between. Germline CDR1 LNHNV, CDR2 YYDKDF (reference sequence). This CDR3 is CATSRGGQVQPQHF. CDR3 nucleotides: TGTGCCACCAGCAGAGGGGGGCAGGTTCAGCCCCAGCATTTT.

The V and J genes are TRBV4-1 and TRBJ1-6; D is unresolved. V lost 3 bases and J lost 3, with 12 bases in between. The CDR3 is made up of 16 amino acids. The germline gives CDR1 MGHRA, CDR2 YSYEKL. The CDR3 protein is CASSQGPFGYNSPLHF. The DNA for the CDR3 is TGCGCCAGCAGCCAGGGCCCCTTTGGCTATAATTCACCCCTCCACTTT.

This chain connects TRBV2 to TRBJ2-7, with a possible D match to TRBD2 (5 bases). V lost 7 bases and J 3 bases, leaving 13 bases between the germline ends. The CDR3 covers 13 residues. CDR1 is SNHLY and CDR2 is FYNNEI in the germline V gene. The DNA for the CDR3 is TGTGCCAGCAAAGGCCCACGGGACTACGAGCAGTACTTC. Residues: CASKGPRDYEQYF.

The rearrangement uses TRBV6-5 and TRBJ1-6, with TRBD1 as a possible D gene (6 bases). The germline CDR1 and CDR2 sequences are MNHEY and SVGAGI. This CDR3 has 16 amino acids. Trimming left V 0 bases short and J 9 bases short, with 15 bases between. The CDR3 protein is CASSYSNRAISSPLHF. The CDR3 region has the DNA TGTGCCAGCAGTTACTCGAACAGGGCGATTAGTTCACCCCTCCACTTT.

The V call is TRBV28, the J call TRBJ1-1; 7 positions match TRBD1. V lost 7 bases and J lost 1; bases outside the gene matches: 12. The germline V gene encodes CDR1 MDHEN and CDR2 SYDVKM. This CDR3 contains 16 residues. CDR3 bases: TGTGCCAGCATTCCCTCAGTTGGACAGGAGAACACTGAAGCTTTCTTT. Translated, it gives CASIPSVGQENTEAFF.

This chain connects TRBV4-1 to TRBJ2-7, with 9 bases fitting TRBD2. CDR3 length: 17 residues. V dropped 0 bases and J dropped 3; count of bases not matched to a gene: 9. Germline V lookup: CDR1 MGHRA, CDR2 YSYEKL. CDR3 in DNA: TGCGCCAGCAGCCAAGAAGAGGGGACTAGCAGGGTCTACGAGCAGTACTTC. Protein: CASSQEEGTSRVYEQYF.

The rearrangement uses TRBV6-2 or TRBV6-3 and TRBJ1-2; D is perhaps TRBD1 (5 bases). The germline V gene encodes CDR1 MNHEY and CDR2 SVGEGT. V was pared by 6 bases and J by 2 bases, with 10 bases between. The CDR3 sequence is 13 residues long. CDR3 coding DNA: TGTGCCAGCAGCCCGACAGCGAACTATGGCTACACCTTC. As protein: CASSPTANYGYTF.

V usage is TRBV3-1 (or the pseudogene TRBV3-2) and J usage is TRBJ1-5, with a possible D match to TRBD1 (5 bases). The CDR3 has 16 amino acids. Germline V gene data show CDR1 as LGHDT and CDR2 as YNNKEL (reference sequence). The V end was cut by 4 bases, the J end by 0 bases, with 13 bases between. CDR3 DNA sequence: TGTGCCAGCAGCCCTGAGGGGAGGGGTAGCAATCAGCCCCAGCATTTT. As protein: CASSPEGRGSNQPQHF.

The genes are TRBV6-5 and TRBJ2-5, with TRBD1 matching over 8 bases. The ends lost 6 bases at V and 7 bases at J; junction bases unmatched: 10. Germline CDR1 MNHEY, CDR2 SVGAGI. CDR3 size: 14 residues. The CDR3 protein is CASRDTGGIGTQYF. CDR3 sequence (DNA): TGTGCCAGCAGAGATACAGGGGGTATAGGGACCCAGTACTTC.

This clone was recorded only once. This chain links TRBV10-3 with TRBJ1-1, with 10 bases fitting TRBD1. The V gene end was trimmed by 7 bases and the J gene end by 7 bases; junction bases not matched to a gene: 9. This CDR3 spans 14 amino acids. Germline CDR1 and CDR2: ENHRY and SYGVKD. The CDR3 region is CAITGTGAPSEAFF. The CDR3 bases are TGTGCCATCACGGGGACAGGGGCTCCAAGTGAAGCTTTCTTT.

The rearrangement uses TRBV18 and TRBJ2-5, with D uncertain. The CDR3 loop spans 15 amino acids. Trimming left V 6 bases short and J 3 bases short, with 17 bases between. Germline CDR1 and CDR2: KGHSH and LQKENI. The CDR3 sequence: CASSDQGQGKETQYF. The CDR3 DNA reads TGTGCCAGCTCCGATCAAGGGCAAGGGAAAGAGACCCAGTACTTC.

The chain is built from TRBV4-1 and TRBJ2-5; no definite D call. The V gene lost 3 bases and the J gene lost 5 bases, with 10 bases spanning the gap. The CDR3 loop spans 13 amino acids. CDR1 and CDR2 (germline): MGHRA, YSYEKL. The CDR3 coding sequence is TGCGCCAGCAGCCACCCTTACTTTGAGACCCAGTACTTC. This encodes CASSHPYFETQYF.

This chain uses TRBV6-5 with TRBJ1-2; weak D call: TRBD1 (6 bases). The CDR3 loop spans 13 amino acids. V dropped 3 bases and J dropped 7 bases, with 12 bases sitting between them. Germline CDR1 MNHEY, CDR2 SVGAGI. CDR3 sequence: CASSYQGLGGYTF. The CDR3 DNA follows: TGTGCCAGCAGTTATCAGGGGTTAGGTGGCTACACCTTC.

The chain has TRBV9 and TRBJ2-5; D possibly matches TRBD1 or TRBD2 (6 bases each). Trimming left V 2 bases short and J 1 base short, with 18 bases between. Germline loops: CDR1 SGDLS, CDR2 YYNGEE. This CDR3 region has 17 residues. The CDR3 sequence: CASSVALRGLTQETQYF. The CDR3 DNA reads TGTGCCAGCAGCGTGGCGCTACGGGGGCTCACCCAAGAGACCCAGTACTTC.